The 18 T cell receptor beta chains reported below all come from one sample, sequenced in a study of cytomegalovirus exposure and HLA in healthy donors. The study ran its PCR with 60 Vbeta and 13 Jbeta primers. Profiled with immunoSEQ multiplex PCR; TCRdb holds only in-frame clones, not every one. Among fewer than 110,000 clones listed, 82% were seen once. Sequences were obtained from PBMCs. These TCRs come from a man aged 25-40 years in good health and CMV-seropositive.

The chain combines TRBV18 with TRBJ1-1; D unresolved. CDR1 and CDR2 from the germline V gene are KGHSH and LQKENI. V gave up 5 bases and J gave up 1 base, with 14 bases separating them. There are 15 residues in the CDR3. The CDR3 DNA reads TGTGCCAGCTCAGTAAGGGAGGGTAGGAACACTGAAGCTTTCTTT. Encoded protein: CASSVREGRNTEAFF.

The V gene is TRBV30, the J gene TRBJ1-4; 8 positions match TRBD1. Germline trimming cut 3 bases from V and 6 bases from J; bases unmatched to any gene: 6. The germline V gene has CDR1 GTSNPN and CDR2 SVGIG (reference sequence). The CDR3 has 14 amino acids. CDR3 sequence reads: CAWRSSGGHEKLFF. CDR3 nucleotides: TGTGCCTGGAGGTCGTCAGGGGGCCATGAAAAACTGTTTTTT.

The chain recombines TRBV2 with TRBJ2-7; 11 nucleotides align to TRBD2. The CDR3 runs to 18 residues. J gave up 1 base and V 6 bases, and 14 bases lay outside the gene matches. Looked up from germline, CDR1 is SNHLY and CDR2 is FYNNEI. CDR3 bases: TGTGCCAGCAGGACCGACCTTAGCGGGGGGGCCGTTTCCTACGAGCAGTACTTC. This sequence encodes CASRTDLSGGAVSYEQYF.

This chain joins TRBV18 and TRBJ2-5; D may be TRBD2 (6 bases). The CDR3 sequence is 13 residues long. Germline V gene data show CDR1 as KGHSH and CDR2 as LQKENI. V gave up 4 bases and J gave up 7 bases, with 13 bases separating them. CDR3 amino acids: CASSRLEEGTQYF. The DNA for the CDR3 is TGTGCCAGCTCACGACTAGAGGAGGGGACCCAGTACTTC. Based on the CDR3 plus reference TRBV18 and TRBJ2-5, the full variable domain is NAGVMQNPRHLVRRRGQEARLRCSPMKGHSHVYWYRQLPEEGLKFMVYLQKENIIDESGMPKERFSAEFPKEGPSILRIQQVVRGDSAAYFCASSRLEEGTQYFGPGTRLLVL.

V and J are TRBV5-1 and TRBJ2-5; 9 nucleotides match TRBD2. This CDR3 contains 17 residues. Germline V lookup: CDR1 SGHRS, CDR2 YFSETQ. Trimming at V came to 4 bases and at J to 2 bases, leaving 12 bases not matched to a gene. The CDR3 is CASSPLILAGKQETQYF. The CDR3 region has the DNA TGCGCCAGCAGCCCTCTTATACTAGCGGGCAAACAAGAGACCCAGTACTTC.

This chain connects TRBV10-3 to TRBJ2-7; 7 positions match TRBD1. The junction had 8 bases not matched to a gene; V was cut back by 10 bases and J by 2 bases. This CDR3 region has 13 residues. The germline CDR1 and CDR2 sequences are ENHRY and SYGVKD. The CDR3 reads CATVPGQTYEQYF. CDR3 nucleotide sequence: TGTGCCACCGTGCCGGGACAGACCTACGAGCAGTACTTC.

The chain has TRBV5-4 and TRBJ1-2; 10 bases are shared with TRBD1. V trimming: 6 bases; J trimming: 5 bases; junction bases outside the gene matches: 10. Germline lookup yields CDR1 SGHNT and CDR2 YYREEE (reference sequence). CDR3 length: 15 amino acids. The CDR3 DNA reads TGTGCCAGCACGACAGGGGGCTCTTGGTTGTATGGCTACACCTTC. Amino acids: CASTTGGSWLYGYTF.

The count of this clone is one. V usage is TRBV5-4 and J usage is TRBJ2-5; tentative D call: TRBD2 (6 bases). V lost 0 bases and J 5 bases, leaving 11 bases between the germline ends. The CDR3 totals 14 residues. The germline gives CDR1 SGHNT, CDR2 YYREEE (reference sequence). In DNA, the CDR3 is TGTGCCAGCAGCTTGGAGCGACGGGAGGAGACCCAGTACTTC. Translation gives CASSLERREETQYF.

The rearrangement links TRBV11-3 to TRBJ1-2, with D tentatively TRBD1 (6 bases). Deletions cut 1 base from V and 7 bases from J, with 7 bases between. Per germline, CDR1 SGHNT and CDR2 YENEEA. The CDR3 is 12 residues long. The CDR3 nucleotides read TGTGCCAGCAGCTTAGGGGGGCCTGGCTACACCTTC. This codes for CASSLGGPGYTF.

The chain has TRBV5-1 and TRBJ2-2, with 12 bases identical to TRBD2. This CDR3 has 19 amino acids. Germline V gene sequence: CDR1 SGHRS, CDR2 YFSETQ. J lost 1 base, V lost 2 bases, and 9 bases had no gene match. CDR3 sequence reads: CASSFLPSTSGGNTGELFF. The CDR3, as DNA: TGCGCCAGCAGCTTTTTGCCCTCGACTAGCGGGGGGAACACCGGGGAGCTGTTTTTT.

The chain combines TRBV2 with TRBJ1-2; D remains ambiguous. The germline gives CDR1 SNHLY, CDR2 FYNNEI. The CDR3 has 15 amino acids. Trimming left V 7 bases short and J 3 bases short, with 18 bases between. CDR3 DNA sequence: TGTGCCAGCAATCCCGATCAGGTGTTGCACTATGGCTACACCTTC. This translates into CASNPDQVLHYGYTF. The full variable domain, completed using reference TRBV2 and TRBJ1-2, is EPEVTQTPSHQVTQMGQEVILRCVPISNHLYFYWYRQILGQKVEFLVSFYNNEISEKSEIFDDQFSVERPDGSNFTLKIRSTKLEDSAMYFCASNPDQVLHYGYTFGSGTRLTVV.

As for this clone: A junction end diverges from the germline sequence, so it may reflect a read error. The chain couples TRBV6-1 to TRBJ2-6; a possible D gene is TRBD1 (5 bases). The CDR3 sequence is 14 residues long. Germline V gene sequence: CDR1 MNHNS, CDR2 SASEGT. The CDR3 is CASSGISGANGLTF. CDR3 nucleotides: TGTGCCAGCTCCGGCATCTCTGGGGCCAACGGCCTGACTTTC.

The CDR3 spells CASSGQGGDNEQFF. The CDR3 nucleotides read TGTGCCAGCAGCGGACAGGGGGGGGACAATGAGCAGTTCTTC. This rearrangement joins TRBV5-4 to TRBJ2-1; 10 nucleotides match TRBD1. Germline assignment: CDR1 SGHNT and CDR2 YYREEE (reference sequence). This CDR3 is built from 14 residues. V lost 4 bases and J lost 5; bases outside the gene matches: 3.

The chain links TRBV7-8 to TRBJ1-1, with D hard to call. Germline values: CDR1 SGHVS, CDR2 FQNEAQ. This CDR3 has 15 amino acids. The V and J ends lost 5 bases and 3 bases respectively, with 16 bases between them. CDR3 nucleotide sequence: TGTGCCAGCAGCCCCGGGAGGGCCGGCGACACTGAAGCTTTCTTT. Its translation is CASSPGRAGDTEAFF.

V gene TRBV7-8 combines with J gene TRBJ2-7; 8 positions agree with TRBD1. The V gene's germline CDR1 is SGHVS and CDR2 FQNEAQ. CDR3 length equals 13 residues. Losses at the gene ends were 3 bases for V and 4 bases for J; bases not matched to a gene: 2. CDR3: CASSLTGAYEQYF. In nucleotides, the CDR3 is TGTGCCAGCAGCTTGACAGGGGCGTACGAGCAGTACTTC. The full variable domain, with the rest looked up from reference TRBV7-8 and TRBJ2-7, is GAGVSQSPRYKVAKRGQDVALRCDPISGHVSLFWYQQALGQGPEFLTYFQNEAQLDKSGLPSDRFFAERPEGSVSTLKIQRTQQEDSAVYLCASSLTGAYEQYFGPGTRLTVT.

For the CDR3, the DNA is TGTGCCAGCAGTTTCCAAGCGTACCAAGAGACCCAGTACTTC. As protein: CASSFQAYQETQYF. The genes are TRBV27 and TRBJ2-5; no reliable D call. The CDR3 is 14 residues long. The V and J ends lost 3 bases and 0 bases respectively, with 8 bases between them. Germline V lookup: CDR1 MNHEY, CDR2 SMNVEV (reference sequence).

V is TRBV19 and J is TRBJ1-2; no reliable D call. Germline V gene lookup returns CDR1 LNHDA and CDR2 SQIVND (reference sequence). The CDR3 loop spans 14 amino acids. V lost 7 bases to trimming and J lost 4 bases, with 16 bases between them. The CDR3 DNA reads TGTGCCAGTATCGACCCGGGGTACGGCTATGGCTACACCTTC. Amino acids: CASIDPGYGYGYTF.

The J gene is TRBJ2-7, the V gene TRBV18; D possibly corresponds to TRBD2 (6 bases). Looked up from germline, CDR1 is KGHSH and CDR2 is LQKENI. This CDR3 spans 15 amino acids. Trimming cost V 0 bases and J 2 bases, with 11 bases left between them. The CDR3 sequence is CASSPPGREAYEQYF. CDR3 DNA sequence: TGTGCCAGCTCACCACCGGGCAGGGAGGCCTACGAGCAGTACTTC.